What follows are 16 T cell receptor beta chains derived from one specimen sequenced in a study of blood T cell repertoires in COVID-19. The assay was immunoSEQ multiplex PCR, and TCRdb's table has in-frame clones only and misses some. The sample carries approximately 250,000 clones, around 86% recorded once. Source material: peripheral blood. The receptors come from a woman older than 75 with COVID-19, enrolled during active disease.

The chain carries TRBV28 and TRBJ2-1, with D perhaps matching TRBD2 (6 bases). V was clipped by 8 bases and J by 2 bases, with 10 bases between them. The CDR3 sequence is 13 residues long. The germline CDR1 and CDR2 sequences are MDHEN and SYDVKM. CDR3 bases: TGTGCCAGCGGGGGGAACACCTACAATGAGCAGTTCTTC. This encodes CASGGNTYNEQFF.

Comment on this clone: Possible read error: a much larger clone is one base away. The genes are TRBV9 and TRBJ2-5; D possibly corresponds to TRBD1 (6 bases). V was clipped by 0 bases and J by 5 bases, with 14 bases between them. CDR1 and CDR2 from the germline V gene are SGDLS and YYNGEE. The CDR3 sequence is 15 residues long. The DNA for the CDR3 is TGTGCCAGCAGCGTAGCTGTGGGGGCCGGGGAGACCCAGTACTTC. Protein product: CASSVAVGAGETQYF.

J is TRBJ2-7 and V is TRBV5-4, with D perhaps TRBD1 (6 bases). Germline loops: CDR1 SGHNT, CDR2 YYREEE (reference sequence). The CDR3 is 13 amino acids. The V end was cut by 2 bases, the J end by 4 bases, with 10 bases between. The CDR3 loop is CASSLGGGYEQYF. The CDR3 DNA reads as TGTGCCAGCAGCTTAGGGGGTGGGTACGAGCAGTACTTC.

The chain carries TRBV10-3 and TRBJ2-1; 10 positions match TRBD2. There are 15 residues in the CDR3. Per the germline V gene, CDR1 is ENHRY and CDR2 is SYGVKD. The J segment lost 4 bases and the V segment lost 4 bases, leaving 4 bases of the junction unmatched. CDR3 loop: CAISGSSGGYNEQFF. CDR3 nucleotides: TGTGCCATCAGTGGATCTAGCGGGGGATACAATGAGCAGTTCTTC.

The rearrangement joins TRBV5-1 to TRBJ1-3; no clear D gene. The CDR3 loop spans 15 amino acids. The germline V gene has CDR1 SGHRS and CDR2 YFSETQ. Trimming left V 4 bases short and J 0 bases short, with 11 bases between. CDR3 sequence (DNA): TGCGCCAGCAGCCCATCGCCGAGCTCTGGAAACACCATATATTTT. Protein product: CASSPSPSSGNTIYF.

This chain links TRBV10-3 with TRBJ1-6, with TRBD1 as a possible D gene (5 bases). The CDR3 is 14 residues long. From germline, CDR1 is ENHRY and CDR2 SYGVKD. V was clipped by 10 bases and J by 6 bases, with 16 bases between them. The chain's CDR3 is CATQTATPNSPLHF. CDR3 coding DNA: TGTGCCACCCAGACAGCTACCCCTAATTCACCCCTCCACTTT.

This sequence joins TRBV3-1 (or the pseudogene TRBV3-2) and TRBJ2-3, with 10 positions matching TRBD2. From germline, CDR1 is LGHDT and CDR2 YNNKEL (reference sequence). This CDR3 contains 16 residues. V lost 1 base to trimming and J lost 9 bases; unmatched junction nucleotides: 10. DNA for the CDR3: TGTGCCAGCAGCCAAGCAAGAACTAGCGGGGTTGGGACGCAGTATTTT. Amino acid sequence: CASSQARTSGVGTQYF.

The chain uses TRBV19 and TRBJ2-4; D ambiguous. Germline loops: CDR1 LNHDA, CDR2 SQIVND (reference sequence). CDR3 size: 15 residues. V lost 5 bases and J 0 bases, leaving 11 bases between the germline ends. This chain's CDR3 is CASSSPGSAKNIQYF. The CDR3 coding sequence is TGTGCCAGTAGTTCCCCCGGGTCAGCCAAAAACATTCAGTACTTC. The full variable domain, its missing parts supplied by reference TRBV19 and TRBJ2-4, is DGGITQSPKYLFRKEGQNVTLSCEQNLNHDAMYWYRQDPGQGLRLIYYSQIVNDFQKGDIAEGYSVSREKKESFPLTVTSAQKNPTAFYLCASSSPGSAKNIQYFGAGTRLSVL.

The DNA for the CDR3 is TGTGCCATCAGGGACAGGTTTGAAGCTTTCTTT. This translates into CAIRDRFEAFF. J is TRBJ1-1 and V is TRBV10-3; 7 positions agree with TRBD1. This CDR3 spans 11 amino acids. The germline gives CDR1 ENHRY, CDR2 SYGVKD. V shed 6 bases and J 7 bases; nucleotides not matched to a gene: 2.

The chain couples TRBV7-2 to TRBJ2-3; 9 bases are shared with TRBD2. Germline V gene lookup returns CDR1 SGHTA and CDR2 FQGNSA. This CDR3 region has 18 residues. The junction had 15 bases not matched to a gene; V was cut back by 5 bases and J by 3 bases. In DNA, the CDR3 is TGTGCCAGCAGCCCCAGGGCGGGGGGGCAAGGATATACAGATACGCAGTATTTT. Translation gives CASSPRAGGQGYTDTQYF.

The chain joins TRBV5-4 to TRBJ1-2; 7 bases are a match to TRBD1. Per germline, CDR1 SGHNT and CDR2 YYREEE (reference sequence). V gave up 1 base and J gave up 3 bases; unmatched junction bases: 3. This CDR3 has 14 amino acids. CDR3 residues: CASSLRGGDYGYTF. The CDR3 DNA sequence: TGTGCCAGCAGCTTGCGAGGGGGCGACTATGGCTACACCTTC. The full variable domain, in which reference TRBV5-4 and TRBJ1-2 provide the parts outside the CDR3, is ETGVTQSPTHLIKTRGQQVTLRCSSQSGHNTVSWYQQALGQGPQFIFQYYREEENGRGNFPPRFSGLQFPNYSSELNVNALELDDSALYLCASSLRGGDYGYTFGSGTRLTVV.

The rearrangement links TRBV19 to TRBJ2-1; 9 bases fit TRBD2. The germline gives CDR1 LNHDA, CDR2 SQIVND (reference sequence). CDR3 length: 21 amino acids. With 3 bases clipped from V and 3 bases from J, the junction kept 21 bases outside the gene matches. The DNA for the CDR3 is TGTGCCAGTAGTATGGATGAGGGGCTGCCTGGGCTAGCGGGGCTCTACAATGAGCAGTTCTTC. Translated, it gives CASSMDEGLPGLAGLYNEQFF.

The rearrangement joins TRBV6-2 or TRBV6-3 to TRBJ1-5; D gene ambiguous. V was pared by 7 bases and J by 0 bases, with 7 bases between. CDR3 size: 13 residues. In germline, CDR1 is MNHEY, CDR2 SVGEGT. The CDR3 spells CASTPNSNQPQHF. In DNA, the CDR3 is TGTGCCAGCACCCCCAATAGCAATCAGCCCCAGCATTTT.

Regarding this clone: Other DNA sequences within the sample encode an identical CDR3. DNA of the CDR3: TGTGCCAGCAGCCTCAGCGGGGGGTTTTCGGAGACCCAGTACTTC. It specifies CASSLSGGFSETQYF. The chain links TRBV2 to TRBJ2-5; 9 positions match TRBD2. Per germline, CDR1 SNHLY and CDR2 FYNNEI. The J segment lost 5 bases and the V segment lost 6 bases, leaving 10 bases of the junction unmatched. CDR3 length equals 15 residues.

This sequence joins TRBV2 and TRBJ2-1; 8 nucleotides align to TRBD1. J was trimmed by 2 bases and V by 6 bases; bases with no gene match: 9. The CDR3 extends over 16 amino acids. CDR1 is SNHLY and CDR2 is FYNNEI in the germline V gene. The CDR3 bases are TGTGCCAGCAGATCTCAGGGGGCTGGGACCTACAATGAGCAGTTCTTC. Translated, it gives CASRSQGAGTYNEQFF.

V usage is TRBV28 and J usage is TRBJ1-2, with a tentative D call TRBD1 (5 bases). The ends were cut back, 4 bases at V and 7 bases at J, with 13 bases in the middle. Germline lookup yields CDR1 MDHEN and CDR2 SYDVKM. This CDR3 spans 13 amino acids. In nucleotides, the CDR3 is TGTGCCAGCAGTTCCCCTCAGGGCCGTGGCTACACCTTC. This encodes CASSSPQGRGYTF.